This T cell receptor beta chain was sequenced in a study of blood T cell repertoires in COVID-19. Study summary: COVID-19 samples, acute and convalescent, were from the United States, Italy and Spain.

Per the original data handling: Nucleated cell number was recorded as an estimate derived from reference gene primer amplification. TCRdb's copy holds only in-frame clones and misses some; the assay was immunoSEQ multiplex PCR. D and trimming come from the DNA, and the V and J calls and clone size come from that table. In the table there are just over 350,000 clones, about 90% of which are singletons. The CDR3 is 14 residues long. V was clipped by 6 bases and J by 7 bases; unmatched bases: 5. The germline V gene has CDR1 WSHSY and CDR2 SAAADI. Individuals aged 18 to 89 years were recruited from about two dozen US areas. Self-reported history from a screening survey and questionnaire set each donor's cohort.

J is TRBJ2-1 and V is TRBV10-2, with 11 bases lining up with TRBD2. The sequence came from a woman aged 25 to 39 who had recovered from COVID-19. The material sequenced was PBMCs or T cells enriched from blood (not recorded which). This CDR3 reads CASRGLAGGNEQFF. The DNA for the CDR3 is TGCGCCAGCAGAGGGCTAGCGGGAGGTAATGAGCAGTTCTTC.